The 13 T cell receptor beta chains in this list originate from one sample, sequenced in a study of blood T cell repertoires in COVID-19. The assay was immunoSEQ multiplex PCR, and TCRdb's table has in-frame clones only and misses some. The table lists 150,000 or so clones, about 85% of them singletons. Material: PBMCs or T cells enriched from blood (not recorded which). Receptors originate from a woman in her 40s who had been exposed to COVID-19.

Here the CDR3 reads CASSLSVGGGYEQYF. The DNA of the CDR3 is TGCGCCAGCAGCTTGTCGGTTGGTGGCGGCTACGAGCAGTACTTC. The V call is TRBV5-1, the J call TRBJ2-7, with D unresolved. Trimming shortened V by 1 base and J by 3 bases, and 14 bases separated the two germline ends. CDR3 length equals 15 residues. CDR1 is SGHRS, CDR2 YFSETQ, per germline.

As DNA, the CDR3 is TGTGCCAGCAGTGGACAGGTCCCTTCCGTATGGCAGCCCCAGCATTTT. Residues: CASSGQVPSVWQPQHF. The chain carries TRBV6-6 and TRBJ1-5; 7 bases line up with TRBD1. The CDR3 sequence is 16 residues long. Germline trimming cut 5 bases from V and 7 bases from J; bases unmatched to any gene: 14. Germline CDR1 MNHNY, CDR2 SVGAGI (reference sequence).

This clone was counted only a few times. The V call is TRBV5-4, the J call TRBJ1-4; 9 positions agree with TRBD1. Unmatched junction bases numbered 9, after V lost 4 bases and J lost 8 bases. Germline loops: CDR1 SGHNT, CDR2 YYREEE (reference sequence). This CDR3 spans 15 amino acids. In DNA form, the CDR3 reads TGTGCCAGCAGCAGAAGGGGACAGGGATCAGAAAAACTGTTTTTT. Translating it yields CASSRRGQGSEKLFF.

This rearrangement joins TRBV19 to TRBJ1-1; D remains unclear. V gave up 3 bases and J gave up 2 bases, with 13 bases separating them. The CDR3 has 15 residues. CDR1 and CDR2 (germline): LNHDA, SQIVND (reference sequence). This CDR3 is CASSIAGTANTEAFF. CDR3 in DNA: TGTGCCAGTAGTATTGCAGGTACAGCCAACACTGAAGCTTTCTTT.

The rearrangement links TRBV29-1 to TRBJ1-2, with D perhaps TRBD1 (5 bases). Looked up from germline, CDR1 is SQVTM and CDR2 is ANQGSEA. With 6 bases removed from V and 8 bases from J, the gap between germline ends came to 13 bases. The CDR3 loop spans 11 amino acids. The CDR3 reads CSVILTEGYTF. In DNA, the CDR3 is TGCAGCGTCATTCTGACAGAAGGCTACACCTTC.

Comment on this clone: Other nucleotide sequences in the sample specify the same CDR3. The rearrangement uses TRBV6-5 and TRBJ2-5; 15 positions match TRBD2. The germline V gene encodes CDR1 MNHEY and CDR2 SVGAGI. Losses at the gene ends were 7 bases for V and 4 bases for J; bases not matched to a gene: 4. The CDR3 covers 15 residues. The CDR3: CASTGLAGGLETQYF. CDR3 bases: TGTGCCAGCACCGGACTAGCGGGGGGGCTAGAGACCCAGTACTTC.

The rearrangement uses TRBV21-1 and TRBJ1-2; TRBD1 reflects the table's D call only, with no check against the DNA. TRBV21-1 is marked as a pseudogene. The CDR3 is 12 amino acids. CDR3: CASSRSGDGYTF. In DNA, the CDR3 is TGTGCCAGCAGCAGGTCAGGGGATGGCTACACCTTC.

This clone was picked up a small number of times. This chain connects TRBV28 to TRBJ2-7; possible D gene TRBD1, 6 bases. Looked up from germline, CDR1 is MDHEN and CDR2 is SYDVKM. Trimming took off 4 bases at V and 3 bases at J, with 16 bases between the two ends. The CDR3 consists of 15 residues. As DNA, the CDR3 is TGTGCCAGCAGTTGGGGGCGGAAACTTCACTACGAGCAGTACTTC. Translated: CASSWGRKLHYEQYF.

The chain couples TRBV5-1 to TRBJ2-5; 14 positions agree with TRBD2. J was trimmed by 4 bases and V by 4 bases; bases with no gene match: 3. Germline values: CDR1 SGHRS, CDR2 YFSETQ. CDR3 size: 15 residues. CDR3 coding DNA: TGCGCCAGCAGCCCGGGACTAGCGGGAGCAGAGACCCAGTACTTC. It specifies CASSPGLAGAETQYF.

The rearrangement joins TRBV11-2 to TRBJ2-7, with a tentative D call TRBD1 (5 bases). The CDR3 has 14 amino acids. The ends were cut back, 3 bases at V and 3 bases at J, with 12 bases in the middle. CDR1 and CDR2 from the germline V gene are SGHAT and FQNNGV. Written as DNA, the CDR3 is TGTGCCAGCAGCTTCGCAGGGCCGAGCTACGAGCAGTACTTC. It encodes CASSFAGPSYEQYF.

The J gene is TRBJ1-1, the V gene TRBV28; D is undetermined. This CDR3 is built from 15 residues. Trimming cost V 7 bases and J 2 bases, with 17 bases left between them. Germline CDR1 reads MDHEN; CDR2 reads SYDVKM. The CDR3 region is CASNPLDEGNTEAFF. The DNA of the CDR3 is TGTGCCAGCAACCCCCTAGATGAGGGAAACACTGAAGCTTTCTTT.

In its sample, this clone was seen a few times. The chain uses TRBV5-4 and TRBJ1-1; TRBD1 agrees at 11 bases. The CDR3 is 16 residues long. V dropped 6 bases and J dropped 1; count of bases not matched to a gene: 8. In germline, CDR1 is SGHNT, CDR2 YYREEE (reference sequence). In nucleotides, the CDR3 is TGTGCCAGCACGCGGACAGGGGGCGCGGGGAACACTGAAGCTTTCTTT. This encodes CASTRTGGAGNTEAFF.

The chain is built from TRBV2 and TRBJ1-2, with D perhaps matching TRBD1 (5 bases). The CDR3 extends over 16 amino acids. Germline V gives CDR1 SNHLY, CDR2 FYNNEI. The V end lost 5 bases, the J end lost 4 bases, and 20 bases lay between the germline ends. CDR3 region: CASSPQTAYSSYGYTF. DNA of the CDR3: TGTGCCAGCAGTCCCCAGACAGCTTATTCTTCCTATGGCTACACCTTC. Based on the CDR3 plus reference TRBV2 and TRBJ1-2, the full variable domain is EPEVTQTPSHQVTQMGQEVILRCVPISNHLYFYWYRQILGQKVEFLVSFYNNEISEKSEIFDDQFSVERPDGSNFTLKIRSTKLEDSAMYFCASSPQTAYSSYGYTFGSGTRLTVV.